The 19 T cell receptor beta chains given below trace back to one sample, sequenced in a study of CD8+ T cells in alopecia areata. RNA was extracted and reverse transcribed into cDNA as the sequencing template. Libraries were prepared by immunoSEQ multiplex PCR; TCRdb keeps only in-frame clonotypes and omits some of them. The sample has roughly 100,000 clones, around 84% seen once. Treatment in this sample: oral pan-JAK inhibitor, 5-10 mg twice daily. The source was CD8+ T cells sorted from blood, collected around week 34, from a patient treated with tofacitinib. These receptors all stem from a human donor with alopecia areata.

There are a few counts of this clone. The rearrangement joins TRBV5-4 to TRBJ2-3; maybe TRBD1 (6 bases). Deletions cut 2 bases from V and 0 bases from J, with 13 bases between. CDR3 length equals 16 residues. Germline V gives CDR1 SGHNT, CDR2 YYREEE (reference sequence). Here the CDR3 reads CASSFPGDTSTDTQYF. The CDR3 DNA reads TGTGCCAGCAGCTTCCCAGGGGATACTAGCACAGATACGCAGTATTTT.

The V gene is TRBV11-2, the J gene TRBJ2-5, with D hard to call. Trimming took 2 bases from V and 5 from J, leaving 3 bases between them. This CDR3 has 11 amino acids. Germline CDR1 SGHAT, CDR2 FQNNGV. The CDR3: CASSLRETQYF. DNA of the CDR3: TGTGCCAGCAGCTTACGGGAGACCCAGTACTTC.

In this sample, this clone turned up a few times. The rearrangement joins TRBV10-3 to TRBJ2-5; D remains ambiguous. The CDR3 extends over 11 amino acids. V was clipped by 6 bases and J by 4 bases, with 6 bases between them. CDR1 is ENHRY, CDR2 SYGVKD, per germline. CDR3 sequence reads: CAIRGGETQYF. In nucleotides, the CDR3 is TGTGCCATCAGGGGTGGAGAGACCCAGTACTTC.

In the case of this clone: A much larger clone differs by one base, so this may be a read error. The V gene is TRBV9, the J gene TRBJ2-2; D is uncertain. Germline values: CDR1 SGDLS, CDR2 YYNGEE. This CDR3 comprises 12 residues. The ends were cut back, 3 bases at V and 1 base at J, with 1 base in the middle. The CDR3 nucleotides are TGTGCCAGCAGCGAGAACACCGGGGAGCTGTTTTTT. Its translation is CASSENTGELFF.

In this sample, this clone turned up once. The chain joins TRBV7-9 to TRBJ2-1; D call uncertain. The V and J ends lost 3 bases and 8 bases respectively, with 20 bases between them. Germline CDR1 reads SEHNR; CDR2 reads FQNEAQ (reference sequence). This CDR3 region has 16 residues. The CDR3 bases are TGTGCCAGCAGCTTTAAACTAAACGACCTACATGATGAGCAGTTCTTC. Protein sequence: CASSFKLNDLHDEQFF.

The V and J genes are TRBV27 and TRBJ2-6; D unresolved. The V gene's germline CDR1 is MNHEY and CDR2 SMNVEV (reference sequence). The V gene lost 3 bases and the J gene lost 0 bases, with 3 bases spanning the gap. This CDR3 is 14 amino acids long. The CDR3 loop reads CASSLDSGANVLTF. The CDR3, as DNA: TGTGCCAGCAGTTTGGACTCTGGGGCCAACGTCCTGACTTTC. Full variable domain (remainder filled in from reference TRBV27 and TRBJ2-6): EAQVTQNPRYLITVTGKKLTVTCSQNMNHEYMSWYRQDPGLGLRQIYYSMNVEVTDKGDVPEGYKVSRKEKRNFPLILESPSPNQTSLYFCASSLDSGANVLTFGAGSRLTVL.

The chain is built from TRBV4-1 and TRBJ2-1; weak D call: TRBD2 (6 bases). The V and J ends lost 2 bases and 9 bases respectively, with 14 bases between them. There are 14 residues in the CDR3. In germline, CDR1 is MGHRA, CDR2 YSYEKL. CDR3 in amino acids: CASSQPEGRSEQFF. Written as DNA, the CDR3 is TGCGCCAGCAGCCAACCGGAGGGACGGAGTGAGCAGTTCTTC.

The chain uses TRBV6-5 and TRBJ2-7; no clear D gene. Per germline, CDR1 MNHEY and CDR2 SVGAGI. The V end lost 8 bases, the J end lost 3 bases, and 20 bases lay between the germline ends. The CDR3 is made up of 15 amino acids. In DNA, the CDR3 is TGTGCCAGCCGCCTCGTCCAAACCACCATCTACGAGCAGTACTTC. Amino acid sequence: CASRLVQTTIYEQYF.

This CDR3 is CASTEGTEAFF. CDR3 DNA: TGTGCCAGCACCGAGGGGACTGAAGCTTTCTTT. This chain uses TRBV7-9 with TRBJ1-1, with D possibly matching TRBD1 (5 bases). CDR3 length: 11 amino acids. V lost 7 bases to trimming and J lost 5 bases, with 8 bases between them. Germline V CDR1 and CDR2: SEHNR, FQNEAQ (reference sequence). Looking up the rest from reference TRBV7-9 and TRBJ1-1 gives the full variable domain: DTGVSQNPRHKITKRGQNVTFRCDPISEHNRLYWYRQTLGQGPEFLTYFQNEAQLEKSRLLSDRFSAERPKGSFSTLEIQRTEQGDSAMYLCASTEGTEAFFGQGTRLTVV.

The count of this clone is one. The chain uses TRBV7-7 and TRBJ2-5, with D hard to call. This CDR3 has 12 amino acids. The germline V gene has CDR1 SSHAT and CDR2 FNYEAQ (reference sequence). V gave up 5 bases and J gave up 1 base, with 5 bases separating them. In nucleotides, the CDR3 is TGTGCCAGCAGCCCGCCCCAAGAGACCCAGTACTTC. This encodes CASSPPQETQYF.

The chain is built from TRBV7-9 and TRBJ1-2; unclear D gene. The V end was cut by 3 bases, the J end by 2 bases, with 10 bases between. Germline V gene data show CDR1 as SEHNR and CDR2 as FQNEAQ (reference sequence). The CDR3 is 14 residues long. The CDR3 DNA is TGTGCCAGCAGCTTGATAGACGACAACTATGGCTACACCTTC. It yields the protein CASSLIDDNYGYTF.

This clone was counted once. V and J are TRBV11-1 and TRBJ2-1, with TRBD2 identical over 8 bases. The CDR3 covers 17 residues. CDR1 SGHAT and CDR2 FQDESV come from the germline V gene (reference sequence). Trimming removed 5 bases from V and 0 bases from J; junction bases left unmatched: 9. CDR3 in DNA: TGTGCCAGCAGCCCAAGTCGGGAGGGCACCTCCTACAATGAGCAGTTCTTC. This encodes CASSPSREGTSYNEQFF.

The CDR3 sequence is CASSPGQPSSGNTIYF. The DNA for the CDR3 is TGTGCCAGCTCACCGGGACAGCCAAGCTCTGGAAACACCATATATTTT. The chain links TRBV18 to TRBJ1-3; 7 bases are a match to TRBD1. J lost 0 bases, V lost 3 bases, and 5 bases had no gene match. CDR1 is KGHSH and CDR2 is LQKENI in the germline V gene. The CDR3 spans 16 residues.

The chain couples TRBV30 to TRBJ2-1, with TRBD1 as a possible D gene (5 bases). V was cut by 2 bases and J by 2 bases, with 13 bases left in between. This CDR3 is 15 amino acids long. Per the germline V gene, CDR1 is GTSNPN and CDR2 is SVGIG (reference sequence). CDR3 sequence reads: CAWSLDSFPYNEQFF. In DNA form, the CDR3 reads TGTGCCTGGAGTCTCGACAGTTTCCCCTACAATGAGCAGTTCTTC.

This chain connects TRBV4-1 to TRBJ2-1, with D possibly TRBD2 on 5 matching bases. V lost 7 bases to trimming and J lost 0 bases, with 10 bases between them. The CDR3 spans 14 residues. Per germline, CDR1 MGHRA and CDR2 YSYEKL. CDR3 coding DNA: TGCGCCAGCAAGCGGACGAGCTCCTACAATGAGCAGTTCTTC. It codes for CASKRTSSYNEQFF.

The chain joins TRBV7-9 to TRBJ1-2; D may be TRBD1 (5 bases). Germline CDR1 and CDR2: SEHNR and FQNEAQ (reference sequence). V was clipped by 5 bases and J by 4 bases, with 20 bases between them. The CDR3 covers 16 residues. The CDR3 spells CASSGAVGTIPYGYTF. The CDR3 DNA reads TGTGCCAGCAGCGGAGCGGTCGGGACCATTCCCTATGGCTACACCTTC.

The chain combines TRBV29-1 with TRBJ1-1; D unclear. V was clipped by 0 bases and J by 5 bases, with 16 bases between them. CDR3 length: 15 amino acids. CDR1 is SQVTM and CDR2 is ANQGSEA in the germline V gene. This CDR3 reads CSVEDLRAEVTEAFF. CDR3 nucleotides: TGCAGCGTTGAAGATCTTCGGGCGGAGGTGACTGAAGCTTTCTTT.

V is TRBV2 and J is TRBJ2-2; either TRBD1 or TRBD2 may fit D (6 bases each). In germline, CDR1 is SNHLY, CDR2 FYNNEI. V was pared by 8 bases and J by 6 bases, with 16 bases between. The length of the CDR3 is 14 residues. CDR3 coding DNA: TGTGCCAGCGCTCCACAGGGACTTGCCGGGGAGCTGTTTTTT. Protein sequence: CASAPQGLAGELFF.

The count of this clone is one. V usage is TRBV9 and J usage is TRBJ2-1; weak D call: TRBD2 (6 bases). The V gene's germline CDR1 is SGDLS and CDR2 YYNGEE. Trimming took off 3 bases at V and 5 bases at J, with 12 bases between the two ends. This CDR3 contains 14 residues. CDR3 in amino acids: CASSDYGSNNEQFF. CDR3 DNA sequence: TGTGCCAGCAGCGACTACGGGAGTAACAATGAGCAGTTCTTC.